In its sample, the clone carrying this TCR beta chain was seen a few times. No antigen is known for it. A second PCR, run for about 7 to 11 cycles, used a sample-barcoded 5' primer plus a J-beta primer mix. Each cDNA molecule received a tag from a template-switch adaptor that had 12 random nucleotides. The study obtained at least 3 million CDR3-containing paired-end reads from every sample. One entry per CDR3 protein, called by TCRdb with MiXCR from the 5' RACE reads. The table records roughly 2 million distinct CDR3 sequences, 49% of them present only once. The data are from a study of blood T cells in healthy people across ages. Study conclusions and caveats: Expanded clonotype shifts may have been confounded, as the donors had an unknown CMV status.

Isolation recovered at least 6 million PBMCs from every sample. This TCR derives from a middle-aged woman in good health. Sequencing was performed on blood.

The DNA for the CDR3 is TGTGCCAGCGGAATACAGGGGGCTGGCTACACCTTC. Protein product: CASGIQGAGYTF. The chain carries TRBV6-2 or TRBV6-3 and TRBJ1-2; 9 nucleotides align to TRBD1. The ends lost 8 bases at V and 7 bases at J; junction bases unmatched: 5. Looked up from germline, CDR1 is MNHEY and CDR2 is SVGEGT. The CDR3 has 12 residues.